This T cell receptor beta chain was retrieved from a study of beta chain features in type 1 diabetes. About the research overall: Nearly 110,000,000 sorted cells were examined across all samples.

In its sample, this clone was seen many times. cDNA synthesis used the whole RNA isolate, giving expressed TCRB sequences. Assay: immunoSEQ multiplex PCR; the TCRdb copy retains only in-frame clones and omits some. The sample shows fewer than 350,000 clones, around 7.8% of them seen only once. Sequencing was carried out using central memory CD4+ T cells from blood. The clonotype was recovered from a woman aged 18 to 35 in good health.

The CDR3 nucleotides read TGTGCCAGCAGCAGAGGACAGGGTGACAGGAAGTTCTTC. The encoded protein is CASSRGQGDRKFF. The chain recombines TRBV5-6 with TRBJ2-1; 8 bases agree with TRBD1. The CDR3 has 13 residues. The trim removed 4 bases at V and 14 bases at J, leaving 11 bases unmatched. Germline CDR1 reads SGHDT; CDR2 reads YYEEEE.